This T cell receptor beta chain was captured by sequencing in a study of shared clonotypes between healthy human individuals. Into CD45RA+ naive and CD45RA-negative memory subsets, the CD4+ cells were split. The germline gives CDR1 SGHAT, CDR2 FQNNGV. The CDR3 loop spans 16 amino acids. Trimming cost V 5 bases and J 2 bases, with 15 bases left between them. This clone turned up a few times. The input for sorted-subset replicate PCRs was around 0.2 ug DNA, tens of thousands of T cell genomes. Profiling relied on immunoSEQ multiplex PCR, and the TCRdb table lists in-frame clones only, not all of them. The table shows around 700,000 clones, with about two thirds occurring only once.

The receptor was derived from a woman between 25 and 40 years old in good health. Sequenced sample: memory CD4+ T cells sorted from blood. The subset here: CD45RA-negative fraction. V is TRBV11-2 and J is TRBJ2-2; possible D gene TRBD2, 6 bases. This CDR3 is CASSGTGLANTGELFF. CDR3 bases: TGTGCCAGCAGCGGAACGGGACTGGCTAACACCGGGGAGCTGTTTTTT.